This paragraph covers one T cell receptor (beta chain) sequence. The protocol was immunoSEQ multiplex PCR, while the TCRdb copy is restricted to in-frame clones and leaves out a portion. The repertoire includes about 230,000 clones, 81% of them detected once, and approximately 8.7% sits in the top ten. The data originate from a study of blood T cell repertoires in COVID-19. Per germline, CDR1 MGHDK and CDR2 SYGVNS. V gave up 3 bases and J gave up 9 bases; unmatched junction bases: 8. The CDR3 totals 14 residues. The TCR originated in a woman at least 80 years old with acute or convalescent COVID-19. J is TRBJ2-1 and V is TRBV25-1; 7 bases agree with TRBD1. The sequencing input was peripheral blood. CDR3 coding DNA: TGTGCCAGCAGTGACCCGACAGGGTTCAGTGAGCAGTTCTTC. The encoded protein is CASSDPTGFSEQFF.